Included here is one T cell receptor (beta chain) sequence, with context. No antigen is known for it. The data are from a study of CD8+CD57+ T cells in acquired aplastic anemia. Study at large: Isolated CD4+ and CD8+ cells, once sorted, yielded DNA averaging around 2.9 ug. For CD4+ cells, healthy donors had an average of roughly 9.8 million reads. Whole-study results and caveats: Patients shared approximately 30 CD8+ CDR3 sequences with controls.

CDR1 is SGHRS and CDR2 is YFSETQ in the germline V gene. This CDR3 region has 15 residues. Trimming shortened V by 0 bases and J by 2 bases, and 9 bases separated the two germline ends. The use of genomic DNA as template underpinned the TCR beta VDJ and CDR3 profiling. TCRdb redid the calling of the reads with MiXCR, one entry per CDR3 protein. The sample lists some 410,000 distinct CDR3 sequences, about two thirds seen once, with 4% in the top ten. This chain links TRBV5-1 with TRBJ2-1; D perhaps matches TRBD2 (5 bases). The sequenced material came from sorted CD4+, CD8+, or CD8+CD57+ T cells (not recorded which) from PBMCs. The TCR comes from a human donor in good health, serving as a control. This CDR3 reads CASSLAGSTYNEQFF. Written as DNA, the CDR3 is TGCGCCAGCAGCTTGGCTGGGAGCACCTACAATGAGCAGTTCTTC.